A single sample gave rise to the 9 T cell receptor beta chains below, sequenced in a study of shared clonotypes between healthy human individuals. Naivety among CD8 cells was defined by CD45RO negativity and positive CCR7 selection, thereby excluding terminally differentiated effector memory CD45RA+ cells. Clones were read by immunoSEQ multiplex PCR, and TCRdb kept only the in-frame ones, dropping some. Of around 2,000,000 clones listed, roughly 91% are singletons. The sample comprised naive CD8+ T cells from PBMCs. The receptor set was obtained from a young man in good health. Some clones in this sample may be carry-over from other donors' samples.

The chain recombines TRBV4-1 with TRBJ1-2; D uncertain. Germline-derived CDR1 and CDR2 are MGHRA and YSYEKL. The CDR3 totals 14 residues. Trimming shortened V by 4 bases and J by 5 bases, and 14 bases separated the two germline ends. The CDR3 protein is CASSPWGPEYGYTF. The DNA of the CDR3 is TGCGCCAGCAGCCCGTGGGGTCCGGAGTATGGCTACACCTTC.

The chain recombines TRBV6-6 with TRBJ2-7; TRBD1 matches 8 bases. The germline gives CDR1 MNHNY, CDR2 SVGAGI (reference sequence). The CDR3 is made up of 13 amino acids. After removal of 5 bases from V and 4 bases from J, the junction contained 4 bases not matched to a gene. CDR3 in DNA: TGTGCCAGCAGTACGGACAGGGCTTACGAGCAGTACTTC. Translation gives CASSTDRAYEQYF.

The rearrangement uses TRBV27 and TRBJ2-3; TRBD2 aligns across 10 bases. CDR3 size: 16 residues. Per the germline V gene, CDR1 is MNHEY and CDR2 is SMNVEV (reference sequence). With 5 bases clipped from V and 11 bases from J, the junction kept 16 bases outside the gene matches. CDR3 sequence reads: CASSPYSGRSLGGQYF. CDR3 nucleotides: TGTGCCAGCAGTCCTTATAGCGGGAGGTCCCTGGGAGGGCAGTATTTT.

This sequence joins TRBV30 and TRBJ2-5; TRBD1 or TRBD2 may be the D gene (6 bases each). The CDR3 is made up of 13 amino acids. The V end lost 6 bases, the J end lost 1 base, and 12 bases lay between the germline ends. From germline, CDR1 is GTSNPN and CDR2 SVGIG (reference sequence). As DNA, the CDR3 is TGTGCCTGTAGCGGACAGCTCCAAGAGACCCAGTACTTC. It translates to CACSGQLQETQYF.

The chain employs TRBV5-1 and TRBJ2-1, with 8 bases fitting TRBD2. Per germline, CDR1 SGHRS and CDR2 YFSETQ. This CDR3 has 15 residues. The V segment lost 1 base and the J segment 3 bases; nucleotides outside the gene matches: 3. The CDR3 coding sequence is TGCGCCAGCAGCTTGTCAGCGGGAGTCTACAATGAGCAGTTCTTC. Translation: CASSLSAGVYNEQFF.

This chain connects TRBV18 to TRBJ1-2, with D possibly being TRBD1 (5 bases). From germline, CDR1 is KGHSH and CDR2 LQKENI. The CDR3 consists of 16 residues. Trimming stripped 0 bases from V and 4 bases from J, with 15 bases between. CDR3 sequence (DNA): TGTGCCAGCTCACCACCGACTGGGGCGGGTGGCTATGGCTACACCTTC. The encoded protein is CASSPPTGAGGYGYTF.

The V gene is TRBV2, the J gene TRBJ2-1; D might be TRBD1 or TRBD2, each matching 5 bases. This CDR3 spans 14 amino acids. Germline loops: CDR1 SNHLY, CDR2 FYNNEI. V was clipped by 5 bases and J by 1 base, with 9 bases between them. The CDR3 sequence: CASSTEGSYNEQFF. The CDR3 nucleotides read TGTGCCAGCAGTACTGAGGGGTCCTACAATGAGCAGTTCTTC. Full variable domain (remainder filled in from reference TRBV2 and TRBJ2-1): EPEVTQTPSHQVTQMGQEVILRCVPISNHLYFYWYRQILGQKVEFLVSFYNNEISEKSEIFDDQFSVERPDGSNFTLKIRSTKLEDSAMYFCASSTEGSYNEQFFGPGTRLTVL.

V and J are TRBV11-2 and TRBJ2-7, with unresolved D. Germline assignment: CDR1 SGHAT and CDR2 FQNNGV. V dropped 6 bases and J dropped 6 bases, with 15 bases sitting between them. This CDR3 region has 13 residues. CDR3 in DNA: TGTGCCAGCAGGCCGACGACCCGAGCCGAGCAGTACTTC. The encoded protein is CASRPTTRAEQYF.

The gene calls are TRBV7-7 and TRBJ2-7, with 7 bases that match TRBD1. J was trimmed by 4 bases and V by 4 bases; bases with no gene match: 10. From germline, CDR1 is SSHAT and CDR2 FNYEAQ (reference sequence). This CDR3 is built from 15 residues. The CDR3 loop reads CASSSPGQGVYEQYF. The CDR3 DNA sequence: TGTGCCAGCAGCTCTCCGGGGCAGGGGGTTTACGAGCAGTACTTC.